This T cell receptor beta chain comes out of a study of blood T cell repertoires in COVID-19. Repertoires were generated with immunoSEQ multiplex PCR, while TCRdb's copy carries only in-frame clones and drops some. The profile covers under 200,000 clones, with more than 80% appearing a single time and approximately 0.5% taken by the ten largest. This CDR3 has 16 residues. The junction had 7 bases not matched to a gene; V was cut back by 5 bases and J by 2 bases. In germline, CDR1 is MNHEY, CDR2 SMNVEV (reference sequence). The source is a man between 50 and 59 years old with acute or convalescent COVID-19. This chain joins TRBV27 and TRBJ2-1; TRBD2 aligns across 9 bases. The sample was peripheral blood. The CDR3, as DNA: TGTGCCAGCAGTGAGTCCGCGGGAGGGGCCTACAATGAGCAGTTCTTC. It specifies CASSESAGGAYNEQFF.